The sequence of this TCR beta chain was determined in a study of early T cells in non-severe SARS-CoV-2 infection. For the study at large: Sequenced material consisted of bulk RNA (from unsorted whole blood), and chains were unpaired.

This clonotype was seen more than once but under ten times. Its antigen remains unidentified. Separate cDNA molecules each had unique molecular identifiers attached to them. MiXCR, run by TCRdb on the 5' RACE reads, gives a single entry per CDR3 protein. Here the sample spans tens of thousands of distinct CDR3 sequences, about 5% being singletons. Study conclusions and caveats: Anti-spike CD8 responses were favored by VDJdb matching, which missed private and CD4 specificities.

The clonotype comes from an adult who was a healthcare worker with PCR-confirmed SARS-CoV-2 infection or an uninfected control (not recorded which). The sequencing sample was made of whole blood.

CDR3 region: CASSATTRAFF. The CDR3 coding sequence is TGTGCCAGCAGCGCGACGACTCGAGCTTTCTTT. The V call is TRBV7-9, the J call TRBJ1-1, with no clear D. With 5 bases removed from V and 10 bases from J, the gap between germline ends came to 11 bases. Germline loops: CDR1 SEHNR, CDR2 FQNEAQ (reference sequence). The CDR3 sequence is 11 residues long.